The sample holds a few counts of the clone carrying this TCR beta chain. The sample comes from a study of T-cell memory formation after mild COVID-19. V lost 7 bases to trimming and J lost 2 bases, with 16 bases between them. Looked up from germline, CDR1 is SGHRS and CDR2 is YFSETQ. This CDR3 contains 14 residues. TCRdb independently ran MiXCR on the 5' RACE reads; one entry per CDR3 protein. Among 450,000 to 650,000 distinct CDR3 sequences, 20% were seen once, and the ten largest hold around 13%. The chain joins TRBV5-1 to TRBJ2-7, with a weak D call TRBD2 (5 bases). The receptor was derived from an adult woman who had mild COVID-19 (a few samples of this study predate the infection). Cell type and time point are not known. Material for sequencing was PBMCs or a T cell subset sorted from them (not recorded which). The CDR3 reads CASRQEQTTYEQYF. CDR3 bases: TGCGCCAGCCGTCAGGAACAGACTACCTACGAGCAGTACTTC.